This TCR beta chain comes out of a study of blood T cells in healthy people across ages. Study-level information: Every two T cells gave about one barcoded beta molecule via template switching.

This clonotype was found a few times. The DNA is omitted, as the CDR3 cannot be located on it reliably, and the CDR3 follows TCRdb's listing. Combining a sample-barcoded 5' primer with a J-beta primer mix, a second PCR ran for roughly 7 to 12 cycles. Via MiXCR, TCRdb re-called the 5' RACE reads, giving one row per CDR3 protein. The sample includes about a million distinct CDR3 sequences, roughly 51% seen only once; the top ten take roughly 23%. A total of 14 residues make up the CDR3, ends included. CDR1 and CDR2 (germline): SQVTM, ANQGSEA. The sequence came from a woman aged 55-69 years in good health. The sequenced sample was blood. The rearrangement joins TRBV29-1 to TRBJ2-5. CDR3 residues: CSVVAGSSSETQYF.